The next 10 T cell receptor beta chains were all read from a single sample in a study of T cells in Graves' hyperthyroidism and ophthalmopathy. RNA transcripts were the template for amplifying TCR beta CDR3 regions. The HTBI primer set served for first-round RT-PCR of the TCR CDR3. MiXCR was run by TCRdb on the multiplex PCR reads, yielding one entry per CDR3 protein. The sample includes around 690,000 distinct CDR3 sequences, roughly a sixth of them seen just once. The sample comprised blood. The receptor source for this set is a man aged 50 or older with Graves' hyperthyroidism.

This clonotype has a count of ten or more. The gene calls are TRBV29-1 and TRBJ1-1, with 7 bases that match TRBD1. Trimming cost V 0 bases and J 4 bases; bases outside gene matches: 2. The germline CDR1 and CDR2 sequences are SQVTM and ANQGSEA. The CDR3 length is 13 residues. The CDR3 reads CSVEDNRGTEAFF. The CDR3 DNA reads TGCAGCGTTGAAGATAACAGGGGCACTGAAGCTTTCTTT.

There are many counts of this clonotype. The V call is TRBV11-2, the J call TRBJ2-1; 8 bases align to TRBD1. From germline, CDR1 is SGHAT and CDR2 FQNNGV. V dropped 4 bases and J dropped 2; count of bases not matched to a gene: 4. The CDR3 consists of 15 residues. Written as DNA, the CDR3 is TGTGCCAGCAGCTCGGGACAGGACCCCTACAATGAGCAGTTCTTC. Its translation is CASSSGQDPYNEQFF.

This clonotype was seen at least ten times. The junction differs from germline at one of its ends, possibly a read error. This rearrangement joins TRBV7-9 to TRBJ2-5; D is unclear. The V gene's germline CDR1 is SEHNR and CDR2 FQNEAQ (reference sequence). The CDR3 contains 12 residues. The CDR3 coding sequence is TGTGCCAGCAGTTTAGGGATAGAGACCCAGTACTTC. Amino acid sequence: CASSLGIETQYF.

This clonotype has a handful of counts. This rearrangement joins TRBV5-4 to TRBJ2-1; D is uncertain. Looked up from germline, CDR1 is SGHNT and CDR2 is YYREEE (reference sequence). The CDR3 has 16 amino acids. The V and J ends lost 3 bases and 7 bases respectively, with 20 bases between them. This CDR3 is CASSYGSRAQMNEQFF. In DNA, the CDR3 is TGTGCCAGCAGCTACGGAAGCCGGGCCCAGATGAATGAGCAGTTCTTC.

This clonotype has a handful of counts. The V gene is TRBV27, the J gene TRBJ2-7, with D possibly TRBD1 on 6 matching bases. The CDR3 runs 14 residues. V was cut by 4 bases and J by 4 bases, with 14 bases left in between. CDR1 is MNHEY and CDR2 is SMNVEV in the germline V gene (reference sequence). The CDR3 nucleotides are TGTGCCAGCAGTTCATCCGGGACAAGATACGAGCAGTACTTC. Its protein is CASSSSGTRYEQYF.

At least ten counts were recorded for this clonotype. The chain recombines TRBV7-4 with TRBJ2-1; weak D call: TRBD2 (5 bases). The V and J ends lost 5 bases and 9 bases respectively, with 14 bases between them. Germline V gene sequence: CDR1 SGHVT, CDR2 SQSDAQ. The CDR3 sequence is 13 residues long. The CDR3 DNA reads TGTGCCAGCAGCCCTCCTCCCGGGATTGAGCAGTTCTTC. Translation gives CASSPPPGIEQFF.

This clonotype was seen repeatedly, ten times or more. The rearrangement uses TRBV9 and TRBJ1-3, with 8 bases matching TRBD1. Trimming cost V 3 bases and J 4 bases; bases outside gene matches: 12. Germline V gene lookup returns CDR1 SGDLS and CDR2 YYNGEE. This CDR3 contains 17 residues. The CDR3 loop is CASSDADRAFRGNTIYF. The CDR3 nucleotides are TGTGCCAGCAGCGACGCGGACAGGGCTTTTCGCGGAAACACCATATATTTT. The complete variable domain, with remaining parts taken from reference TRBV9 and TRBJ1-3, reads DSGVTQTPKHLITATGQRVTLRCSPRSGDLSVYWYQQSLDQGLQFLIQYYNGEERAKGNILERFSAQQFPDLHSELNLSSLELGDSALYFCASSDADRAFRGNTIYFGEGSWLTVV.

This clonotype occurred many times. CDR3 amino acids: CASSLGWTGGGETQYF. CDR3 bases: TGTGCCAGCAGCTTAGGATGGACAGGGGGAGGAGAGACCCAGTACTTC. The chain joins TRBV5-5 to TRBJ2-5; 10 bases map to TRBD1. The ends lost 2 bases at V and 4 bases at J; junction bases unmatched: 8. The CDR3 covers 16 residues. From germline, CDR1 is SGHKS and CDR2 YYEKEE (reference sequence). Together with reference TRBV5-5 and TRBJ2-5, the CDR3 gives the full variable domain: DAGVTQSPTHLIKTRGQQVTLRCSPISGHKSVSWYQQVLGQGPQFIFQYYEKEERGRGNFPDRFSARQFPNYSSELNVNALLLGDSALYLCASSLGWTGGGETQYFGPGTRLLVL.

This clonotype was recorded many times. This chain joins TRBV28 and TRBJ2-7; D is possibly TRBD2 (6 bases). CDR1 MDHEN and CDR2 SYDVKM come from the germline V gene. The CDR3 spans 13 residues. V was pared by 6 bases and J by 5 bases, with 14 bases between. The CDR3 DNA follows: TGTGCCAGCAGCCCTACTAGCATCCACGAGCAGTACTTC. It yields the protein CASSPTSIHEQYF.

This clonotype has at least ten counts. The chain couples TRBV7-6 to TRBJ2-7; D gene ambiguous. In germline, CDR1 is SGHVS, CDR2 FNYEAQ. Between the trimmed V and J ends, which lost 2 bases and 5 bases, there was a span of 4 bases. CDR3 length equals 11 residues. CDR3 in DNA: TGTGCCAGCAGCTTATATAACGAGCAGTACTTC. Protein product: CASSLYNEQYF.